This section outlines one T cell receptor (beta chain) sequence together with its context. Its antigen is not known. The sample comes from a study of monozygotic twins with inflammatory bowel disease. Study results and caveats: The study found lower TCRbeta diversity (inverse Simpson) in IBD patients than in healthy co-twins.

TCRdb re-analyzed the 5' RACE reads; it lists each CDR3 protein once, without DNA. Its table lists 300,000 to 450,000 distinct CDR3 sequences. The CDR3 sequence is 14 residues long. Sequences were obtained from blood. This TCR came from a human donor with ulcerative colitis or Crohn's disease, or a healthy co-twin of an affected twin (not recorded which). The chain has TRBV12-3 or TRBV12-4 and TRBJ1-2; checking the TCRdb D call of TRBD1 is not possible without DNA. CDR3 loop: CASSGHGGGYGYTF.